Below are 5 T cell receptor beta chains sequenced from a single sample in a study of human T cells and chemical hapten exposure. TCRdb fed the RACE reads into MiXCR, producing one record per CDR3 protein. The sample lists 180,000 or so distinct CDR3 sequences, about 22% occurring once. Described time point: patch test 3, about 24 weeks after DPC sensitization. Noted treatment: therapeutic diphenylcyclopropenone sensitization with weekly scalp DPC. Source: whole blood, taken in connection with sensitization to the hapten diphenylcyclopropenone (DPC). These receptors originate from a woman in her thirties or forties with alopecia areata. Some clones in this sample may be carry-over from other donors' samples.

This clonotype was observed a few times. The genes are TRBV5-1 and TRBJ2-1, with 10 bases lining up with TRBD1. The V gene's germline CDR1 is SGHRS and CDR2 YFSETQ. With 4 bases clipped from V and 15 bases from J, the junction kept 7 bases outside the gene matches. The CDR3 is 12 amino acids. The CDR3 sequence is CASSVDRDRGFF. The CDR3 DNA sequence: TGCGCCAGCAGCGTAGACCGGGACAGGGGGTTCTTC.

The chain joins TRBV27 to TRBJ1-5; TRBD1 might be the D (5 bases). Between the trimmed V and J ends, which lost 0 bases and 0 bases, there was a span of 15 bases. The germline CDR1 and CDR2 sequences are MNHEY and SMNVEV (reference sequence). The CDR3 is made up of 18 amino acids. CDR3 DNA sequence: TGTGCCAGCAGTTTATCGGGGCAGGGAAGAAGTAGCAATCAGCCCCAGCATTTT. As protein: CASSLSGQGRSSNQPQHF.

In nucleotides, the CDR3 is TGCGCCAGCAGCCAATCGGGGGCTAGCGCTATGGAGACCCAGTACTTC. Protein: CASSQSGASAMETQYF. The chain couples TRBV4-1 to TRBJ2-5; D tentatively fits TRBD1 or TRBD2 (6 bases each). V lost 2 bases to trimming and J lost 5 bases, with 18 bases between them. There are 16 residues in the CDR3. Germline lookup yields CDR1 MGHRA and CDR2 YSYEKL.

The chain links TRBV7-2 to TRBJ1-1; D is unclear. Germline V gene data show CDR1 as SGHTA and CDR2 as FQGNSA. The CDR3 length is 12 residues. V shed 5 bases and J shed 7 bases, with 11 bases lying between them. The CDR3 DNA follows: TGTGCCAGCAGCCCGGCGGCGGTTGAAGCTTTCTTT. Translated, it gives CASSPAAVEAFF. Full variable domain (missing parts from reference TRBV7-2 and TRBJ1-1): GAGVSQSPSNKVTEKGKDVELRCDPISGHTALYWYRQSLGQGLEFLIYFQGNSAPDKSGLPSDRFSAERTGGSVSTLTIQRTQQEDSAVYLCASSPAAVEAFFGQGTRLTVV.

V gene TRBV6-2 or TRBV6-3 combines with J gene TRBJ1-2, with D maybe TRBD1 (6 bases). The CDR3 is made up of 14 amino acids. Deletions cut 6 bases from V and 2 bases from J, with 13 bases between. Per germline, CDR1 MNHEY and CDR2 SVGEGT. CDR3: CASRTGTPNYGYTF. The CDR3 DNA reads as TGTGCCAGCAGGACCGGGACACCAAACTATGGCTACACCTTC.